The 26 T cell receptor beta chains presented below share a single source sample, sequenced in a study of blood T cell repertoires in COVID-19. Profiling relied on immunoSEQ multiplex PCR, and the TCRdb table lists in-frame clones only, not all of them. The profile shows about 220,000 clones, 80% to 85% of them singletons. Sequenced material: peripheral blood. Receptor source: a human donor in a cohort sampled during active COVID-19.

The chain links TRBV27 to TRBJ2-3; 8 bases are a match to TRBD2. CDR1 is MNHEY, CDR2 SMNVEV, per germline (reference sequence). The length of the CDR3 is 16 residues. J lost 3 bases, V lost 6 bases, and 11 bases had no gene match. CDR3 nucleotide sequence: TGTGCCAGCAGCCCCGTTGCGGGAGGAGTAACAGATACGCAGTATTTT. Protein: CASSPVAGGVTDTQYF.

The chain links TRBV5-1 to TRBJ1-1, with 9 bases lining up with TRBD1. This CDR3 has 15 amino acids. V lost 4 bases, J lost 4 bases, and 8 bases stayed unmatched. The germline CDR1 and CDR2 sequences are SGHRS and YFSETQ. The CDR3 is CASSGQQGAGTEAFF. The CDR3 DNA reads TGCGCCAGCAGCGGACAACAGGGGGCGGGCACTGAAGCTTTCTTT.

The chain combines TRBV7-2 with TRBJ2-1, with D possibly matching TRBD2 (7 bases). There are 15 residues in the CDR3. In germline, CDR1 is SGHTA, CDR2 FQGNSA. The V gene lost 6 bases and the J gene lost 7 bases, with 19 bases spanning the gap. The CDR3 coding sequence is TGTGCCAGCAGGAGAGAGGGGGAGGGCCGGAATGAGCAGTTCTTC. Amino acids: CASRREGEGRNEQFF.

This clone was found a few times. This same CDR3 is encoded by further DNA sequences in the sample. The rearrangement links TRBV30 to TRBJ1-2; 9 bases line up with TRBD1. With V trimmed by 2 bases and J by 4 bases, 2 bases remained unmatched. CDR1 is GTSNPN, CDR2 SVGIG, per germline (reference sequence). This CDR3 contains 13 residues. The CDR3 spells CAWSLTGGYGYTF. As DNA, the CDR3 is TGTGCCTGGAGTTTGACAGGGGGCTATGGCTACACCTTC.

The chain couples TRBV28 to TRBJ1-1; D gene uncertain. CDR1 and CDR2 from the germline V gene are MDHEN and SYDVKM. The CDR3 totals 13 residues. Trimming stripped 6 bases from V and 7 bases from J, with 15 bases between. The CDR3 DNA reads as TGTGCCAGCAGCCGTCCCCTCTATAATGAAGCTTTCTTT. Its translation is CASSRPLYNEAFF.

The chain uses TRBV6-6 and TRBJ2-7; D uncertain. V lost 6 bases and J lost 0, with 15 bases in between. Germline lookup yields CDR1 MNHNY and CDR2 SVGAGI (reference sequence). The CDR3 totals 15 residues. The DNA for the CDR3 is TGTGCCAGCAGCCCCCTGACAATCTCCTCCTACGAGCAGTACTTC. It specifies CASSPLTISSYEQYF.

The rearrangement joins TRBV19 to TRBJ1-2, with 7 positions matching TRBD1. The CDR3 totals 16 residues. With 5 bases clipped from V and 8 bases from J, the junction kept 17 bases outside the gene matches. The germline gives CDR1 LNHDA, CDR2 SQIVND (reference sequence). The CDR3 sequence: CASSSLARTGVQGYTF. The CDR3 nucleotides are TGTGCCAGTAGTTCCCTCGCCCGCACAGGGGTACAAGGCTACACCTTC.

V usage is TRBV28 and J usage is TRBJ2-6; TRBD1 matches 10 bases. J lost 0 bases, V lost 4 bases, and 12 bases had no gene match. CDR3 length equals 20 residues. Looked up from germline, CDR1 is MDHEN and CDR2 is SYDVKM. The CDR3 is CASSSLSRDRGDSGANVLTF. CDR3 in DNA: TGTGCCAGCAGTTCGCTCTCCCGGGACAGGGGAGACTCTGGGGCCAACGTCCTGACTTTC.

CDR3 bases: TGCGCCAGCAGCTTGCAGATAACGACAGGGGACCTTAACTATGGCTACACCTTC. The encoded protein is CASSLQITTGDLNYGYTF. The chain employs TRBV5-1 and TRBJ1-2; 8 positions agree with TRBD1. CDR1 is SGHRS and CDR2 is YFSETQ in the germline V gene. The CDR3 extends over 18 amino acids. J gave up 1 base and V 1 base, and 12 bases lay outside the gene matches. The complete variable domain, with remaining parts taken from reference TRBV5-1 and TRBJ1-2, reads KAGVTQTPRYLIKTRGQQVTLSCSPISGHRSVSWYQQTPGQGLQFLFEYFSETQRNKGNFPGRFSGRQFSNSRSEMNVSTLELGDSALYLCASSLQITTGDLNYGYTFGSGTRLTVV.

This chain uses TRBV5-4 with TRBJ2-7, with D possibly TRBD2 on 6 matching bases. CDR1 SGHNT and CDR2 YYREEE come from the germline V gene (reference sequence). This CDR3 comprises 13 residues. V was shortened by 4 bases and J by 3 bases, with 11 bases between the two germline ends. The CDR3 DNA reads TGTGCCAGCAGCCTAGCGAGCAACTACGAGCAGTACTTC. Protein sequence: CASSLASNYEQYF.

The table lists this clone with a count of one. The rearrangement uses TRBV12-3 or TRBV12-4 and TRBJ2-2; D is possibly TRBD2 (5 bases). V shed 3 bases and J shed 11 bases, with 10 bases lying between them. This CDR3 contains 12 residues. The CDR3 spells CASSFGERELFF. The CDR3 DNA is TGTGCCAGCAGTTTCGGGGAACGAGAGCTGTTTTTT.

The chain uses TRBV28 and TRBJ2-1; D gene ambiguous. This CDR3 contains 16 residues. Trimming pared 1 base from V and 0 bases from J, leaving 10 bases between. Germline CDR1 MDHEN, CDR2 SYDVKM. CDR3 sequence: CASSLSGTHSYNEQFF. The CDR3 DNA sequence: TGTGCCAGCAGTTTATCAGGCACCCACTCCTACAATGAGCAGTTCTTC.

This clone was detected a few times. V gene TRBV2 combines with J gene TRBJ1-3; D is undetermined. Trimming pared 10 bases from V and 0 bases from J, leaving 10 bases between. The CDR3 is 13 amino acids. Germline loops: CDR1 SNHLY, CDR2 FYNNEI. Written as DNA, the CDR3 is TGTGCCACACGGCAGGACTCTGGAAACACCATATATTTT. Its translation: CATRQDSGNTIYF.

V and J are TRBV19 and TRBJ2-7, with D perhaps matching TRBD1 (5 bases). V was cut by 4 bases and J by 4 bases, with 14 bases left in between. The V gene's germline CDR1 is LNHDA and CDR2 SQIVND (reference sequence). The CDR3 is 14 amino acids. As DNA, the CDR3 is TGTGCCAGTAGTACAGGGCCAGGAAGTTACGAGCAGTACTTC. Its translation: CASSTGPGSYEQYF.

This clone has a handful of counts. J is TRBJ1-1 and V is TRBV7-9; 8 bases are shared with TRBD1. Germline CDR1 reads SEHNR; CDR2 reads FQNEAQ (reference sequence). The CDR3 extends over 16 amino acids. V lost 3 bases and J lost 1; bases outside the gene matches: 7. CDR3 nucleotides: TGTGCCAGCAGCTTGAGTGGGACAGGAGGGAACACTGAAGCTTTCTTT. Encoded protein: CASSLSGTGGNTEAFF.

The CDR3 sequence is CASSSLASSYNEQFF. The DNA of the CDR3 is TGTGCCAGCAGTTCCCTAGCGAGCTCCTACAATGAGCAGTTCTTC. The genes are TRBV6-5 and TRBJ2-1; D possibly corresponds to TRBD2 (6 bases). Deletions cut 4 bases from V and 0 bases from J, with 10 bases between. Germline CDR1 MNHEY, CDR2 SVGAGI. The CDR3 has 15 amino acids.

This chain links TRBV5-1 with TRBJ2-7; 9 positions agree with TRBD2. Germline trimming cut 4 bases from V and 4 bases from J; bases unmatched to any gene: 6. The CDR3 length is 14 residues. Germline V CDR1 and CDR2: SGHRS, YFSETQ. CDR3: CASSGSGSQYEQYF. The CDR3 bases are TGCGCCAGCAGCGGTAGCGGGAGCCAGTACGAGCAGTACTTC. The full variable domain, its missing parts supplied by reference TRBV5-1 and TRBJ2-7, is KAGVTQTPRYLIKTRGQQVTLSCSPISGHRSVSWYQQTPGQGLQFLFEYFSETQRNKGNFPGRFSGRQFSNSRSEMNVSTLELGDSALYLCASSGSGSQYEQYFGPGTRLTVT.

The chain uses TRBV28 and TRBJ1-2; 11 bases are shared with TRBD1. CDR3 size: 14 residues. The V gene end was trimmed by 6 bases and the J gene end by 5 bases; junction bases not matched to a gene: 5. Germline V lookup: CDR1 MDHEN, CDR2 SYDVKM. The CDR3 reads CASRSGTGGYGYTF. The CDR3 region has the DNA TGTGCCAGCAGATCCGGGACAGGGGGGTATGGCTACACCTTC.

The chain's CDR3 is CASSYELAGLYEQYF. The CDR3 DNA reads as TGTGCCAGCAGTTATGAACTAGCGGGGCTCTACGAGCAGTACTTC. The gene calls are TRBV6-5 and TRBJ2-7; the match to TRBD2 covers 10 bases. Germline loops: CDR1 MNHEY, CDR2 SVGAGI. The CDR3 runs 15 residues. The V and J ends lost 3 bases and 3 bases, in that order; junction bases with no gene match: 5.

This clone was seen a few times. CDR3 residues: CASSQGRAFEAFF. The CDR3 DNA reads as TGCGCCAGCAGCCAAGGTCGTGCGTTTGAAGCTTTCTTT. The gene calls are TRBV4-1 and TRBJ1-1; D ambiguous. The V and J ends lost 1 base and 7 bases respectively, with 10 bases between them. The germline V gene has CDR1 MGHRA and CDR2 YSYEKL. CDR3 size: 13 residues.

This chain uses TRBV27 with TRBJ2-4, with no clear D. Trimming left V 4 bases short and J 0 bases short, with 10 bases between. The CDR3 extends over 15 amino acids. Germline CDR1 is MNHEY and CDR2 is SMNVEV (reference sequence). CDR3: CASSSERLAKNIQYF. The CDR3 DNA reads TGTGCCAGCAGTTCCGAGCGCCTAGCCAAAAACATTCAGTACTTC.

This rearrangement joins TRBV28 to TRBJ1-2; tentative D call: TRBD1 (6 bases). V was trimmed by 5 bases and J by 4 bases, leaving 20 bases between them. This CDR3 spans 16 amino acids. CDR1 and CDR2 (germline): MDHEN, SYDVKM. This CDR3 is CASSPRRGTATYGYTF. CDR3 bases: TGTGCCAGCAGTCCCCGAAGGGGGACGGCAACCTATGGCTACACCTTC.

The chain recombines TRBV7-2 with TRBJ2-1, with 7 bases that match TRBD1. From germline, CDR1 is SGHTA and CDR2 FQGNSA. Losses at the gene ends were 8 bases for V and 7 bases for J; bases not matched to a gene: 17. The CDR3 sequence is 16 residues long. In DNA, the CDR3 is TGTGCCAGCCCCCCCCGAGACAGGGCGGTGTGGAATGAGCAGTTCTTC. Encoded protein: CASPPRDRAVWNEQFF. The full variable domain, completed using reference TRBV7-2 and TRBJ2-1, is GAGVSQSPSNKVTEKGKDVELRCDPISGHTALYWYRQSLGQGLEFLIYFQGNSAPDKSGLPSDRFSAERTGGSVSTLTIQRTQQEDSAVYLCASPPRDRAVWNEQFFGPGTRLTVL.

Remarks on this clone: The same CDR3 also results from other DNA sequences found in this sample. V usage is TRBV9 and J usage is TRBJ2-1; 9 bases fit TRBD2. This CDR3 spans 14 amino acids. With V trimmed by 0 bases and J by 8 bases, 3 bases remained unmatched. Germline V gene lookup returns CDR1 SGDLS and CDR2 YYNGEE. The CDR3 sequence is CASSVGLAGYEQFF. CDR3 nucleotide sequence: TGTGCCAGCAGCGTAGGGCTAGCGGGATATGAGCAGTTCTTC.

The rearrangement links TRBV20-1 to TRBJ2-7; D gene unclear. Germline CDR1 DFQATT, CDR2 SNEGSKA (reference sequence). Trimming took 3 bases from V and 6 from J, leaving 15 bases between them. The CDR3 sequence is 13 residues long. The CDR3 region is CSASQALQGEQYF. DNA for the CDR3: TGCAGTGCTAGTCAAGCGTTACAAGGCGAGCAGTACTTC.

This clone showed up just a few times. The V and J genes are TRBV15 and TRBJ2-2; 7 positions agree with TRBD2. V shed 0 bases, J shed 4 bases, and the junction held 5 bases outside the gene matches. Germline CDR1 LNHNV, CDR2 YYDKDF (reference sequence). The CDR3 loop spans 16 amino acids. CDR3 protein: CATSRDGAGRTGELFF. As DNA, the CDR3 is TGTGCCACCAGCAGAGATGGAGCGGGGCGCACCGGGGAGCTGTTTTTT.